This TCR beta chain was documented in a study of blood T cell repertoires in COVID-19. The repertoire was sequenced with immunoSEQ multiplex PCR; TCRdb's copy has only in-frame clones and lacks some. The repertoire holds approximately 210,000 clones, about 90% seen once, with under 2.5% in the top ten. V lost 0 bases and J lost 2, with 8 bases in between. Germline V lookup: CDR1 SGDLS, CDR2 YYNGEE. The CDR3 totals 15 residues. The source of this sequence is a middle-aged man with active or convalescent COVID-19. Sequencing was done on a sample of peripheral blood. V is TRBV9 and J is TRBJ2-2; D is unresolved. This CDR3 is CASSVAGSNTGELFF. The CDR3 nucleotides are TGTGCCAGCAGCGTAGCCGGGTCCAACACCGGGGAGCTGTTTTTT.